The T cell receptor (beta chain) under discussion was sequenced for a study of T cells in Graves' hyperthyroidism and ophthalmopathy. Amplification of TCR beta CDR3 regions was performed using RNA transcripts as template. Primed by the HTBI set, a first-round RT-PCR was run on the TCR CDR3. Each CDR3 protein is one row after TCRdb ran MiXCR on the multiplex PCR reads. Of around 450,000 distinct CDR3 sequences in the sample, around a sixth were seen once. Recently diagnosed hyperthyroidism of less than 2 months' duration affected patients aged 18 to 65. The CDR3 spans 15 residues. CDR1 and CDR2 from the germline V gene are MNHEY and SMNVEV (reference sequence). V was trimmed by 5 bases and J by 2 bases, leaving 13 bases between them. Notes on the study in general: Separating ophthalmopathy from stable hyperthyroidism was achieved by a 13 V-J model.

This clonotype was seen only a few times. Its antigen is unknown. Sequencing was performed on blood. The receptor's source is a young woman with Graves' hyperthyroidism. This sequence joins TRBV27 and TRBJ1-3; D unclear. The DNA of the CDR3 is TGTGCCAGCAGTCCCGAGGGAATAACTGGAAACACCATATATTTT. Protein: CASSPEGITGNTIYF.